Listed here is a single T cell receptor (beta chain). Its cognate antigen is unknown. Profiled with immunoSEQ multiplex PCR; TCRdb holds only in-frame clones, not every one. The table includes roughly 150,000 clones, 80% to 95% detected once. CDR3 length equals 14 residues. Trimming took 3 bases from V and 5 from J; bases not matched to a gene: 9. CDR1 is SQVTM, CDR2 ANQGSEA, per germline. The source of the sample is a study of T cell responses to AZD1222 COVID-19 vaccine. Overall study findings and caveats: Two AZD1222 doses significantly raised spike-specific TCR breadth and depth over controls. Vaccine-associated CD4 TCRs ranged over spike, dominating at 160-218 and 743-854.

The genes are TRBV29-1 and TRBJ1-1; TRBD1 agrees at 7 bases. Sequenced material: peripheral blood, taken on day 0 of AZD1222 vaccination. The sequence derives from an adult in good health. The CDR3 bases are TGCAGCGTTGAGGAGGGACAGAAGGGGACTGAAGCTTTCTTT. Residues: CSVEEGQKGTEAFF.